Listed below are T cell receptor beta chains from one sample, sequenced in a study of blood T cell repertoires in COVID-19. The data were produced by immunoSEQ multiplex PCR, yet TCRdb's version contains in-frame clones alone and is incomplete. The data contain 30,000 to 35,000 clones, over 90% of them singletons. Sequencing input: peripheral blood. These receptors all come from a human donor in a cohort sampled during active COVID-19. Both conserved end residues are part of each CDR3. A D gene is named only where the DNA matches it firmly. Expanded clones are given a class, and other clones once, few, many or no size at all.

CDR3: CASRGTGGGGTEAFF
DNA: TGTGCCAGCAGGGGGACAGGGGGGGGCGGGACTGAAGCTTTCTTT
V: TRBV7-9
J: TRBJ1-1
D: TRBD1
size: NA

CDR3: CASSQGGHGQPQHF
DNA: TGTGCCAGCAGCCAAGGGGGGCACGGTCAGCCCCAGCATTTT
V: TRBV3-1/TRBV3-2
J: TRBJ1-5
D: NA
size: NA

CDR3: CASRHRGLFTDTQYF
DNA: TGTGCCAGCAGGCACAGGGGGCTATTCACAGATACGCAGTATTTT
V: TRBV6-5
J: TRBJ2-3
D: TRBD1
size: once

CDR3: CASSQTSGVYTDTQYF
DNA: TGTGCCAGTAGTCAGACTAGCGGGGTCTACACAGATACGCAGTATTTT
V: TRBV19
J: TRBJ2-3
D: TRBD2
size: NA

CDR3: CASSLSRAVYGYTF
DNA: TGTGCCAGCAGTTTATCGCGGGCAGTCTATGGCTACACCTTC
V: TRBV27
J: TRBJ1-2
D: NA
size: NA

CDR3: CASSESDRTYYGYTF
DNA: TGTGCCAGCAGTGAAAGTGACAGAACCTACTATGGCTACACCTTC
V: TRBV2
J: TRBJ1-2
D: NA
size: NA

CDR3: CASSFSGGRGSPLHF
DNA: TGTGCCAGCAGTTTTTCGGGGGGACGGGGTTCACCCCTCCACTTT
V: TRBV27
J: TRBJ1-6
D: NA
size: NA

CDR3: CATRDNEERNEQYF
DNA: TGTGCCACCCGGGACAATGAGGAGCGGAACGAGCAGTACTTC
V: TRBV15
J: TRBJ2-7
D: NA
size: NA

CDR3: CAISDLPSVGGDTQYF
DNA: TGTGCCATCAGTGATCTTCCTAGCGTGGGAGGAGATACGCAGTATTTT
V: TRBV10-3
J: TRBJ2-3
D: NA
size: NA

CDR3: CASSPPRRRGTVETGELFF
DNA: TGTGCCAGCTCACCACCGCGGCGCAGGGGAACGGTGGAGACCGGGGAGCTGTTTTTT
V: TRBV18
J: TRBJ2-2
D: NA
size: NA

CDR3: CASSTGTLTYEQYF
DNA: TGCGCCAGCAGTACAGGAACCCTCACCTACGAGCAGTACTTC
V: TRBV5-1
J: TRBJ2-7
D: NA
size: few

CDR3: CASSSGLARNQFF
DNA: TGTGCCAGCAGCTCGGGACTAGCCCGCAACCAGTTCTTC
V: TRBV7-2
J: TRBJ2-1
D: TRBD2
size: NA

CDR3: CASSSDREKLFF
DNA: TGTGCCAGCAGCTCAGACAGAGAAAAACTGTTTTTT
V: TRBV12-3/TRBV12-4
J: TRBJ1-4
D: NA
size: NA

CDR3: CASGLPRQMNTGELFF
DNA: TGTGCTAGTGGTCTACCTCGACAGATGAACACCGGGGAGCTGTTTTTT
V: TRBV12-5
J: TRBJ2-2
D: NA
size: once

CDR3: CASSQSGSQYF
DNA: TGCGCCAGCAGCCAAAGCGGGAGTCAGTACTTC
V: TRBV5-1
J: TRBJ2-4
D: TRBD2
size: NA

CDR3: CASSFRTSGGQFVF
DNA: TGTGCCAGCAGCTTCCGGACTAGCGGGGGGCAGTTCGTCTTC
V: TRBV5-8
J: TRBJ2-1
D: TRBD2
size: NA

CDR3: CASSPYLSGGTYNEQFF
DNA: TGTGCCAGCAGCCCTTACCTTAGCGGGGGAACCTACAATGAGCAGTTCTTC
V: TRBV4-2
J: TRBJ2-1
D: TRBD2
size: NA

CDR3: CASSLRGPSEAFF
DNA: TGTGCCAGCTCCTTGCGGGGGCCCTCCGAAGCTTTCTTT
V: TRBV28
J: TRBJ1-1
D: NA
size: NA

CDR3: CASSLKTGGSYEQYF
DNA: TGTGCCAGCAGCCTAAAGACAGGGGGCTCCTACGAGCAGTACTTC
V: TRBV21-1
J: TRBJ2-7
D: NA
size: once

CDR3: CASSLRRLAGANTGELFF
DNA: TGTGCCAGCAGTTTAAGGAGACTAGCGGGGGCGAACACCGGGGAGCTGTTTTTT
V: TRBV27
J: TRBJ2-2
D: TRBD2
size: NA

CDR3: CASSRPGGEAFF
DNA: TGTGCCAGCAGTCGTCCCGGCGGCGAAGCTTTCTTT
V: TRBV7-3
J: TRBJ1-1
D: NA
size: NA

CDR3: CASSLGQGGEKLFF
DNA: TGTGCCAGCAGCTTAGGGCAGGGAGGTGAAAAACTGTTTTTT
V: TRBV7-9
J: TRBJ1-4
D: NA
size: NA

CDR3: CASLEVNSYNEQFF
DNA: TGTGCCAGCCTGGAGGTAAACTCCTACAATGAGCAGTTCTTC
V: TRBV6-1
J: TRBJ2-1
D: NA
size: NA

CDR3: CASSEAGRPLAYEQYF
DNA: TGTGCCAGCAGTGAGGCAGGTAGGCCGCTCGCCTACGAGCAGTACTTC
V: TRBV2
J: TRBJ2-7
D: NA
size: NA

CDR3: CASSLQGLANEKLFF
DNA: TGTGCCAGTAGTCTACAGGGTCTAGCTAATGAAAAACTGTTTTTT
V: TRBV19
J: TRBJ1-4
D: NA
size: once

CDR3: CASSHWNRDEAFF
DNA: TGCGCCAGCAGCCACTGGAACAGGGACGAAGCTTTCTTT
V: TRBV4-1
J: TRBJ1-1
D: NA
size: NA

CDR3: CSASGGDRGPYEQYF
DNA: TGCAGTGCTAGTGGAGGGGACAGGGGCCCCTACGAGCAGTACTTC
V: TRBV20-1
J: TRBJ2-7
D: TRBD1
size: NA

CDR3: CASSLVRRLGHRNTEAFF
DNA: TGTGCCAGCAGCTTAGTAAGAAGATTGGGACACAGGAACACTGAAGCTTTCTTT
V: TRBV7-9
J: TRBJ1-1
D: NA
size: NA

CDR3: CASSFRGYSYEQYF
DNA: TGTGCCAGCAGCTTTAGGGGATACTCCTACGAGCAGTACTTC
V: TRBV7-8
J: TRBJ2-7
D: NA
size: NA

CDR3: CATSRRRQGNGGTQYF
DNA: TGTGCCACCAGCAGGCGAAGACAGGGAAACGGGGGTACCCAGTACTTC
V: TRBV15
J: TRBJ2-4
D: NA
size: NA

CDR3: CASSVGQGGYEQYF
DNA: TGCGCCAGCAGTGTGGGTCAGGGAGGCTACGAGCAGTACTTC
V: TRBV10-1
J: TRBJ2-7
D: NA
size: NA

CDR3: CASSLPGQGGETQYF
DNA: TGTGCCAGCAGCCTGCCGGGACAGGGGGGGGAGACCCAGTACTTC
V: TRBV5-4
J: TRBJ2-5
D: TRBD1
size: NA

CDR3: CASRDRGLTDEQFF
DNA: TGTGCCAGCCGCGACAGGGGGCTCACCGATGAGCAGTTCTTC
V: TRBV3-1/TRBV3-2
J: TRBJ2-1
D: TRBD1
size: NA

CDR3: CARPGQGHQPQHF
DNA: TGTGCCAGGCCGGGACAGGGGCATCAGCCCCAGCATTTT
V: TRBV19
J: TRBJ1-5
D: TRBD1
size: once

CDR3: CASSLRGSGYTF
DNA: TGTGCCAGCAGTTTACGGGGTAGTGGCTACACCTTC
V: TRBV12-3/TRBV12-4
J: TRBJ1-2
D: NA
size: once

CDR3: CASSFDRRSSYEQYF
DNA: TGTGCCAGCAGTTTCGACAGGCGCAGCTCCTACGAGCAGTACTTC
V: TRBV6-2/TRBV6-3
J: TRBJ2-7
D: NA
size: NA

CDR3: CASSLPGFFFDGYTF
DNA: TGTGCCAGCAGCTTACCCGGGTTTTTTTTCGATGGCTACACCTTC
V: TRBV5-6
J: TRBJ1-2
D: NA
size: NA

CDR3: CASSEGEAGGVDTQYF
DNA: TGTGCCAGTAGTGAGGGCGAGGCGGGAGGGGTCGATACGCAGTATTTT
V: TRBV19
J: TRBJ2-3
D: TRBD2
size: NA

CDR3: CASSLQGYGTDTQYF
DNA: TGTGCCAGCAGCTTGCAGGGATATGGAACAGATACGCAGTATTTT
V: TRBV11-3
J: TRBJ2-3
D: NA
size: NA